Following are 11 T cell receptor beta chains from one sample sequenced in a study of blood T cells in healthy people across ages. The second PCR ran roughly 6 to 11 cycles with a sample-barcoded 5' primer and J-beta primers. TCRdb re-analysed the 5' RACE reads in MiXCR, keeping a single row per CDR3 protein. Altogether about 760,000 distinct CDR3 sequences are present, roughly 56% being singletons, with the ten largest covering under 30%. The sample taken for sequencing was blood. The receptors come from a man aged 35 to 55 in good health.

V gene TRBV7-2 combines with J gene TRBJ2-6; D gene uncertain. This CDR3 contains 14 residues. The V end lost 0 bases, the J end lost 13 bases, and 13 bases lay between the germline ends. Per the germline V gene, CDR1 is SGHTA and CDR2 is FQGNSA. The CDR3: CASSLASAGPVLTF. As DNA, the CDR3 is TGTGCCAGCAGCTTAGCGTCGGCCGGACCAGTCCTGACTTTC.

The V call is TRBV7-9, the J call TRBJ2-3, with D perhaps TRBD2 (6 bases). CDR3 length: 17 amino acids. Germline CDR1 and CDR2: SEHNR and FQNEAQ (reference sequence). V was cut by 5 bases and J by 2 bases, with 20 bases left in between. CDR3 sequence (DNA): TGTGCCAGCAGCCCAGGAGGGGCAGGGATCTCCACAGATACGCAGTATTTT. It specifies CASSPGGAGISTDTQYF.

V usage is TRBV7-8 and J usage is TRBJ1-2; 8 bases match TRBD1. Unmatched junction bases numbered 17, after V lost 5 bases and J lost 6 bases. The CDR3 is made up of 17 amino acids. Germline lookup yields CDR1 SGHVS and CDR2 FQNEAQ. CDR3 amino acids: CASSRNPGQEKGNGYTF. The CDR3 bases are TGTGCCAGCAGCCGGAATCCGGGACAGGAAAAAGGGAATGGCTACACCTTC.

The rearrangement joins TRBV28 to TRBJ2-7; 7 bases align to TRBD1. The CDR3 runs to 14 residues. Germline CDR1 reads MDHEN; CDR2 reads SYDVKM. Trimming took 8 bases from V and 0 from J; bases not matched to a gene: 7. CDR3: CASRSTGNSYEQYF. The CDR3 bases are TGTGCCAGCCGATCGACAGGGAACTCCTACGAGCAGTACTTC.

This clonotype was detected only once. The V gene is TRBV27, the J gene TRBJ2-1, with unresolved D. The J call is uncertain, as TRBJ2-7 better fits the DNA end. Germline CDR1 reads MNHEY; CDR2 reads SMNVEV (reference sequence). This CDR3 has 16 residues. The CDR3 DNA is TGTGCCAGCAGTTTAACCCCAAATATCCCCTACAATGAGCAGTACTTC. Its translation is CASSLTPNIPYNEQYF.

The chain carries TRBV11-2 and TRBJ2-5, with D possibly matching TRBD1 (6 bases). Germline V CDR1 and CDR2: SGHAT, FQNNGV. This CDR3 has 14 residues. Trimming stripped 7 bases from V and 2 bases from J, with 14 bases between. This CDR3 is CASTYLGQQETQYF. CDR3 bases: TGTGCCAGCACCTACCTCGGACAGCAAGAGACCCAGTACTTC.

The chain couples TRBV5-1 to TRBJ2-1, with D uncertain. This CDR3 spans 13 amino acids. Trimming removed 0 bases from V and 8 bases from J, with 9 bases in between. Germline loops: CDR1 SGHRS, CDR2 YFSETQ. CDR3 amino acids: CASSLEGRYEQFF. The CDR3 DNA reads TGCGCCAGCAGCTTGGAAGGACGGTATGAGCAGTTCTTC. Supplemented by reference TRBV5-1 and TRBJ2-1, the full variable domain reads KAGVTQTPRYLIKTRGQQVTLSCSPISGHRSVSWYQQTPGQGLQFLFEYFSETQRNKGNFPGRFSGRQFSNSRSEMNVSTLELGDSALYLCASSLEGRYEQFFGPGTRLTVL.

In its sample, this clonotype was seen once. The chain joins TRBV12-3 or TRBV12-4 to TRBJ2-7; no clear D gene. V was shortened by 1 base and J by 4 bases, with 8 bases between the two germline ends. The CDR3 length is 13 residues. CDR3: CASSLGLWYEQYF. The DNA for the CDR3 is TGTGCCAGCAGTTTAGGGCTTTGGTACGAGCAGTACTTC.

As regards this clonotype: An end of the junction does not agree with germline; a read error may underlie this. V gene TRBV7-2 combines with J gene TRBJ2-5; 8 nucleotides line up with TRBD2. CDR1 and CDR2 (germline): SGHTA, FQGNSA. This CDR3 region has 15 residues. In DNA, the CDR3 is TGTGTCAGCAGCTTTCCGGGGGGGCGCCAAGAGACCCAGTACTTC. This codes for CVSSFPGGRQETQYF.

This CDR3 is CSVERILNTEAFF. CDR3 bases: TGCAGCGTTGAGCGAATCTTGAACACTGAAGCTTTCTTT. V gene TRBV29-1 combines with J gene TRBJ1-1; D gene ambiguous. The CDR3 totals 13 residues. Germline V gene data show CDR1 as SQVTM and CDR2 as ANQGSEA. With 3 bases removed from V and 0 bases from J, the gap between germline ends came to 8 bases.

This clonotype was seen more than once but under ten times. J is TRBJ2-5 and V is TRBV3-1; D possibly corresponds to TRBD1 (5 bases). Trimming shortened V by 4 bases and J by 5 bases, and 17 bases separated the two germline ends. CDR1 and CDR2 (germline): LGHDT, YNNKEL (reference sequence). CDR3 size: 15 residues. CDR3 in amino acids: CASSPSSDPGETQYF. In nucleotides, the CDR3 is TGTGCCAGCAGCCCTTCTTCTGATCCAGGGGAGACCCAGTACTTC.